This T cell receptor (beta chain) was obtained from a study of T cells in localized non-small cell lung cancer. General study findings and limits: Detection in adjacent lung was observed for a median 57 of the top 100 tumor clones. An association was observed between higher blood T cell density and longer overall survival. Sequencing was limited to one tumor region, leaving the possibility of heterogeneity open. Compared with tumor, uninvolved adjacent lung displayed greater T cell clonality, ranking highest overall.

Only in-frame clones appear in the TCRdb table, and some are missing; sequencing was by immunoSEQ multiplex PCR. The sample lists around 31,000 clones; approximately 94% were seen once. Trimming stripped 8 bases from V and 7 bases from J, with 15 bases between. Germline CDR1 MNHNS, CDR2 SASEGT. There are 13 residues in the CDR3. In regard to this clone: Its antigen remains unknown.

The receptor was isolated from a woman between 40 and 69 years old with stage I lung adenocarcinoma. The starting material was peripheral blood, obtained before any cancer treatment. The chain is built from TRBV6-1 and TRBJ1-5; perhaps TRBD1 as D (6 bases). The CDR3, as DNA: TGTGCCAGCTCACAGGGAGGCAGGCAGCCCCAGCATTTT. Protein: CASSQGGRQPQHF.